The source of this T cell receptor (beta chain) is a study of cytomegalovirus exposure and HLA in healthy donors. Study-wide findings and caveats: A few chains tied to CMV proved CMV antigen-specific in vitro. Altogether, some 170 TCR beta chains were recorded as cytomegalovirus-associated. A classifier reportedly called cytomegalovirus status with high sensitivity and specificity.

Assay used: immunoSEQ multiplex PCR; TCRdb lists only in-frame clones, some missing. The sample holds nearly 200,000 clones, roughly 88% seen once. Remarks on this clone: The antigen is not known.

CDR3 length equals 13 residues. The germline gives CDR1 LGHNA, CDR2 YNFKEQ. Trimming at V came to 4 bases and at J to 9 bases, leaving 5 bases not matched to a gene. Material for sequencing was PBMCs. This clonotype was obtained from a woman aged 30 to 39 in good health and CMV-seropositive. This chain links TRBV4-2 with TRBJ2-1, with 8 bases fitting TRBD2. The DNA of the CDR3 is TGTGCCAGCAGCCCGCCGGGGGGGAGTGAGCAGTTCTTC. This sequence encodes CASSPPGGSEQFF.